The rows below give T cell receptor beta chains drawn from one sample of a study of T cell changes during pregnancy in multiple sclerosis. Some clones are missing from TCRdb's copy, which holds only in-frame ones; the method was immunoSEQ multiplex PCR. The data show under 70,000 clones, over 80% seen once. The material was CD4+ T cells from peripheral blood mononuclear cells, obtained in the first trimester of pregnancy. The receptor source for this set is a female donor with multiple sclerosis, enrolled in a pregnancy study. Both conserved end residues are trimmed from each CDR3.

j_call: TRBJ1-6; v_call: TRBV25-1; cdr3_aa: ASGTGDDSPLH
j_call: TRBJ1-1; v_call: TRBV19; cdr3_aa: ASSITGVNTEAF
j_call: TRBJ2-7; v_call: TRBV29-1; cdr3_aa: SVVYRAYEQY
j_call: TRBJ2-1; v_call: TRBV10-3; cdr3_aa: AISVAASGASYNEQF
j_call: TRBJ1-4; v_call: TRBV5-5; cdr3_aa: ASARQPTNEKLF
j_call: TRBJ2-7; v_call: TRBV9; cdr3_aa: ASSVGTGASYEQY
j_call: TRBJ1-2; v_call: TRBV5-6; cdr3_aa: ASSYTGGNGYGYT
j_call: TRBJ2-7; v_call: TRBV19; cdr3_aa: ASSLHGTGLYEQY
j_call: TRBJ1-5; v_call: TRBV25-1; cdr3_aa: ASRGQGGNQPQH
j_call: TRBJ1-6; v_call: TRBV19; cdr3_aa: ASTQGPSYNSPLH
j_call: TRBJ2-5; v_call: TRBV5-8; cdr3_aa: ASSWLGGGAAETQY
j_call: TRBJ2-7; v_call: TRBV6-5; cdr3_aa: ASSYSWARRYEQY
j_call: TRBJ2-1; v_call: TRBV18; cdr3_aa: ASSPTSGENEQF
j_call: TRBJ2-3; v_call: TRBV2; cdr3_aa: ASSALPGTGN
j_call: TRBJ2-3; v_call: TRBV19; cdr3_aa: ASSIAGLPDTQY
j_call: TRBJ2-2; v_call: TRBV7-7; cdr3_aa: VSSQTDRALRNTGELF
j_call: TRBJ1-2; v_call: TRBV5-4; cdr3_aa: ASSPWRVGGVGYGYT
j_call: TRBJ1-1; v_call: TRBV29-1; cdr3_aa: SVGLGGASTAF
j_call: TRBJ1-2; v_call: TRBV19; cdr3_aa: ASQAGINNYGYT
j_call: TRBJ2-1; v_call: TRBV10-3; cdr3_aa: AISDQGPEQF
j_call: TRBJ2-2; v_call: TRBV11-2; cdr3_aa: ASTTSLAGELF
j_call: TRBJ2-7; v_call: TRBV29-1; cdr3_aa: SVEELGGPGEQY
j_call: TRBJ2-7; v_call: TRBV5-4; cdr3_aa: ASSFGGGPFYEQY
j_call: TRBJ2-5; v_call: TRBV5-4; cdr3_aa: ASGGGLAGDPQETQY
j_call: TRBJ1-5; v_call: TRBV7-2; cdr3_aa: ASSSTGHNQPQH
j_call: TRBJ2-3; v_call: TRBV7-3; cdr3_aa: ASSLVTPGDTQY
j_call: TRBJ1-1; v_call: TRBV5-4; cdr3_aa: ASSPGQGRGNTEAF
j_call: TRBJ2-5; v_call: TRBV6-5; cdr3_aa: ASSRWAGETQY
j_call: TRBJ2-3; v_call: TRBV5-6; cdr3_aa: ASSFWQEHTQY
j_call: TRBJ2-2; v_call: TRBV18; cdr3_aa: ASSADRVGTGELF
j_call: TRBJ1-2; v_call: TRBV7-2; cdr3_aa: ASSLAGQGNGYT
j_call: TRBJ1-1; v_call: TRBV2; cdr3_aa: ASRERQTFEAF
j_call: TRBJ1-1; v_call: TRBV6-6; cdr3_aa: ASSERVETEAF
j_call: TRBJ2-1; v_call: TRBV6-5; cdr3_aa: ASIKRGAGNEQF
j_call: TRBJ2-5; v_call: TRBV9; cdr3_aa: ASSAGVGGAQETQY
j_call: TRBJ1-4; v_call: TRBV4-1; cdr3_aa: ASSHLRPMSLF
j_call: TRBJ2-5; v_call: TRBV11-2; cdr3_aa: ASSGGQETQY
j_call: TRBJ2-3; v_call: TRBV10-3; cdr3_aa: AISESRGTDTQY
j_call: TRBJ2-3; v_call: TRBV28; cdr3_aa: ASRQGGSTDTQY
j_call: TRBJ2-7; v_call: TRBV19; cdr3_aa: ASSIDTLQGTHEQY
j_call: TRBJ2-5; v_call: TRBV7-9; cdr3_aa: ASSKAPGEPQETQY
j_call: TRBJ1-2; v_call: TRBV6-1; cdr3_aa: ASLRDISFYGYT
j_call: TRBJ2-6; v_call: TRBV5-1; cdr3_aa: ASSPRTPVSGANVLT
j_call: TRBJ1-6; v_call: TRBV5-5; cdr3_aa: ASSPGQGSYNSPLH
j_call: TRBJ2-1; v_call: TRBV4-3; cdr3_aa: ASSLDLGTPQF
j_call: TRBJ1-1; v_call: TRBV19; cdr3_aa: ASSDRANTEAF